The rows below give T cell receptor beta chains drawn from one sample of a study of blood T cell repertoires in COVID-19. Clones were sequenced by immunoSEQ multiplex PCR, and TCRdb holds only the in-frame ones, with some missing. Of around 200,000 clones in the sample, 86% were seen once. Sequencing was carried out using peripheral blood. These receptors originate from a man aged 50-59 years with acute or convalescent COVID-19. The CDR3 runs from the conserved cysteine through the conserved F or W. D genes are given only for firm matches. Size is stated for part of the rows, as once, few or many counts, or as a class when the clone is expanded.

clone_size: .; j_call: TRBJ1-1; v_call: TRBV10-3; d_call: TRBD1; cdr3_aa: CAISDAPGTGLNTEAFF; cdr3_nt: TGTGCCATCAGTGATGCACCGGGGACAGGGCTGAACACTGAAGCTTTCTTT
clone_size: .; j_call: TRBJ1-1; v_call: TRBV7-9; d_call: .; cdr3_aa: CASSLGGAGTPEAFF; cdr3_nt: TGTGCCAGCAGCTTAGGGGGCGCGGGGACCCCTGAAGCTTTCTTT
clone_size: .; j_call: TRBJ2-3; v_call: TRBV23-1; d_call: TRBD2; cdr3_aa: CASSQSRGEGYRRTDTQYF; cdr3_nt: TGCGCCAGCAGTCAATCTCGGGGGGAAGGTTACAGGCGGACAGATACGCAGTATTTT
clone_size: .; j_call: TRBJ1-5; v_call: TRBV2; d_call: .; cdr3_aa: CASSPGGGRRFQPQHF; cdr3_nt: TGTGCCAGCAGCCCGGGGGGGGGCCGGAGGTTTCAGCCCCAGCATTTT
clone_size: .; j_call: TRBJ1-2; v_call: TRBV6-5; d_call: .; cdr3_aa: CASSWDTTGGGYTF; cdr3_nt: TGTGCCAGCAGTTGGGACACTACAGGTGGTGGCTACACCTTC
clone_size: .; j_call: TRBJ2-5; v_call: TRBV27; d_call: TRBD1; cdr3_aa: CASSTRGRETQYF; cdr3_nt: TGTGCCAGCAGCACCAGGGGGCGGGAGACCCAGTACTTC
clone_size: .; j_call: TRBJ2-7; v_call: TRBV25-1; d_call: .; cdr3_aa: CASRASGQRAFEQYF; cdr3_nt: TGTGCCAGCAGAGCGTCCGGACAGAGGGCCTTTGAGCAGTACTTC
clone_size: .; j_call: TRBJ1-1; v_call: TRBV7-9; d_call: .; cdr3_aa: CASSPARGGLRNTEAFF; cdr3_nt: TGTGCCAGCAGCCCCGCCCGTGGGGGGTTAAGGAACACTGAAGCTTTCTTT
clone_size: .; j_call: TRBJ1-2; v_call: TRBV5-6; d_call: TRBD1; cdr3_aa: CASSLVRGQARRGYTF; cdr3_nt: TGTGCCAGCAGCTTGGTTAGGGGACAGGCCAGGCGCGGCTACACCTTC
clone_size: few; j_call: TRBJ2-1; v_call: TRBV7-6; d_call: .; cdr3_aa: CASSLVQRNEQFF; cdr3_nt: TGTGCCAGCAGCTTGGTCCAGCGCAATGAGCAGTTCTTC
clone_size: once; j_call: TRBJ1-1; v_call: TRBV29-1; d_call: .; cdr3_aa: CSVRTENTEAFF; cdr3_nt: TGCAGCGTCCGGACAGAGAACACTGAAGCTTTCTTT
clone_size: .; j_call: TRBJ2-3; v_call: TRBV15; d_call: TRBD2; cdr3_aa: CATSRGGGGATDTQYF; cdr3_nt: TGTGCCACCAGCAGAGGAGGCGGGGGGGCGACAGATACGCAGTATTTT